This T cell receptor beta chain is drawn from a study of identical twins. Study-wide points: The abundant beta clonotypes from cord blood had fewer insertions, and memory repertoires had none of this. There was more out-of-frame TCR alpha sharing in monozygotic twins than models estimated. Out-of-frame beta sequences exhibited a weaker degree of excess twin sharing.

The CDR3 is made up of 14 amino acids. Between the trimmed V and J ends, which lost 4 bases and 8 bases, there was a span of 18 bases. Germline assignment: CDR1 SQVTM and CDR2 ANQGSEA. TCRdb used MiXCR to reprocess the 5' RACE reads, holding one entry per CDR3 protein. The sample lists around 470,000 distinct CDR3 sequences; approximately 15% were seen once. This clonotype was seen many times. Its matching antigen is unknown. The sample was also linked to a second study, of yellow fever vaccine responses in identical twins. That report notes: Twin vaccine T cell responses reportedly seemed partly convergent, partly personalized.

Sequences were obtained from CD4+ T cells sorted from blood. The V gene is TRBV29-1, the J gene TRBJ2-1, with D possibly TRBD2 on 5 matching bases. The receptor was isolated from a woman between 18 and 30 years old in good health. This chain's CDR3 is CSVVFLAGVDEQFF. The CDR3, as DNA: TGCAGCGTTGTCTTCCTAGCTGGTGTGGATGAGCAGTTCTTC.